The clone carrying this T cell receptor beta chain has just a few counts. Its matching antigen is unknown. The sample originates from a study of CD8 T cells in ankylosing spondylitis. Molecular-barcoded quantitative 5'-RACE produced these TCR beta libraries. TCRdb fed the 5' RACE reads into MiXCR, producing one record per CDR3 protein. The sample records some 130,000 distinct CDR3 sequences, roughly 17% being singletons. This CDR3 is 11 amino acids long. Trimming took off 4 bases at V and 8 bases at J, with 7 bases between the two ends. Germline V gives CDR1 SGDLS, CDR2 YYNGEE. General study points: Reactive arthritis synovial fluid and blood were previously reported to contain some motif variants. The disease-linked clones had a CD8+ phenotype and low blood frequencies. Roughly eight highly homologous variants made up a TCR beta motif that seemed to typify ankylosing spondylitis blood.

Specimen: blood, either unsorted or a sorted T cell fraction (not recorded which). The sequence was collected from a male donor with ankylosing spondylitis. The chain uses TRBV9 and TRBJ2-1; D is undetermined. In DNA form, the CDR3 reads TGTGCCAGCAGCCCCGGCTATGAGCAGTTCTTC. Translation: CASSPGYEQFF.